These T cell receptor beta chains were read from a single sample in a study of cytomegalovirus exposure and HLA in healthy donors. Profiled with immunoSEQ multiplex PCR; TCRdb holds only in-frame clones, not every one. The sample records some 190,000 clones, about 82% being singletons. The sample consisted of PBMCs. The receptors derive from a young woman in good health and CMV-seronegative. The conserved cysteine and the conserved F or W are not part of the CDR3 here. Fields, in order: J gene, V gene, CDR3 protein.

j_call: TRBJ2-7
v_call: TRBV11-2
cdr3_aa: ASSLSGGASYEQY

j_call: TRBJ1-2
v_call: TRBV7-3
cdr3_aa: ASSLGQGYGYT

j_call: TRBJ1-3
v_call: TRBV5-4
cdr3_aa: ASSPFKGASSGNTIY

j_call: TRBJ1-1
v_call: TRBV6-1
cdr3_aa: ASSDQGGTTEAF

j_call: TRBJ2-1
v_call: TRBV10-1
cdr3_aa: ASSLVLGLDRNEQF

j_call: TRBJ1-3
v_call: TRBV18
cdr3_aa: ASSPGATSSGNTIY

j_call: TRBJ1-4
v_call: TRBV6-1
cdr3_aa: ASSEATANEKLF

j_call: TRBJ2-7
v_call: TRBV11-2
cdr3_aa: ASSLEYGEQY

j_call: TRBJ2-1
v_call: TRBV6-5
cdr3_aa: ASSSDRRNEQF

j_call: TRBJ1-4
v_call: TRBV6-6
cdr3_aa: ATGTPAEEKLF

j_call: TRBJ1-5
v_call: TRBV19
cdr3_aa: ASRATINSNQPQH

j_call: TRBJ2-7
v_call: TRBV4-1
cdr3_aa: ASSQDQSWDRAYEQY

j_call: TRBJ2-7
v_call: TRBV12-5
cdr3_aa: ASGLAGHSYEQY

j_call: TRBJ1-2
v_call: TRBV27
cdr3_aa: ASSFRAGENYGYT